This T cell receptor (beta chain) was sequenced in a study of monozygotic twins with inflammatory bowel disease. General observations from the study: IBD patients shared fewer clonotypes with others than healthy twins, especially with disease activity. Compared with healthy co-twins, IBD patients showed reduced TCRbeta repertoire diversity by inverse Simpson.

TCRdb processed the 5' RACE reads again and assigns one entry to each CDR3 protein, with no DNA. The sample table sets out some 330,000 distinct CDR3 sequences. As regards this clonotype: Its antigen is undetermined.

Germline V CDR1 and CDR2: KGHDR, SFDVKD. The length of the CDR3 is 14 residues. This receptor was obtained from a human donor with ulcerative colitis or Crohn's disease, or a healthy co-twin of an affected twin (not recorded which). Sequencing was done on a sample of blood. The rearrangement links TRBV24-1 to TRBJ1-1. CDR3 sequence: CATSGSLGNTEAFF.